A single sample is the source of the 5 T cell receptor beta chains below, sequenced in a study of CD8+ T cells in alopecia areata. cDNA serving as the sequencing template came from extracted, reverse transcribed RNA. Clones were read by immunoSEQ multiplex PCR, and TCRdb kept only the in-frame ones, dropping some. The sample holds 200,000 or so clones, less than 45% seen once. The treatment denotes: oral pan-JAK inhibitor, 5-10 mg twice daily. Sequenced here: CD4+ T cells sorted from blood, sampled at approximately week 36, from a patient treated with tofacitinib. The receptors here all came from a human donor with alopecia areata.

This sequence joins TRBV28 and TRBJ2-5; perhaps TRBD1 as D (6 bases). The CDR3 runs to 16 residues. Trimming removed 6 bases at V and 6 bases at J, with 23 bases between. Germline V lookup: CDR1 MDHEN, CDR2 SYDVKM. The CDR3 DNA reads as TGTGCCAGCAGGCCTAACCAACAGGGTTACTTGCAGACCCAGTACTTC. Amino acid sequence: CASRPNQQGYLQTQYF.

This sequence joins TRBV29-1 and TRBJ1-1, with unresolved D. The CDR3 runs 12 residues. Germline V CDR1 and CDR2: SQVTM, ANQGSEA. CDR3 in DNA: TGCCTACTCGGGGAATTGAACACTGAAGCTTTCTTT. Its translation: CLLGELNTEAFF.

The chain is built from TRBV5-1 and TRBJ1-1; a possible D gene is TRBD1 (6 bases). Deletions cut 0 bases from V and 6 bases from J, with 12 bases between. The germline CDR1 and CDR2 sequences are SGHRS and YFSETQ. This CDR3 contains 14 residues. The DNA of the CDR3 is TGCGCCAGCAGCTTGGATGGCGGGGGCGCTGAAGCTTTCTTT. It translates to CASSLDGGGAEAFF.

The V and J genes are TRBV2 and TRBJ1-5; TRBD1 aligns across 7 bases. Germline-derived CDR1 and CDR2 are SNHLY and FYNNEI. The V and J ends lost 3 bases and 6 bases, in that order; junction bases with no gene match: 8. The CDR3 contains 15 residues. The DNA for the CDR3 is TGTGCCAGCAGTGACCAAACCCGACAGGGTCAGCCCCAGCATTTT. Protein product: CASSDQTRQGQPQHF.

This clone has only a few counts. A much larger clone differs from this one at a single base, so this may be a read error. Other DNA sequences of this sample code for an identical CDR3. The chain couples TRBV25-1 to TRBJ2-5; D uncertain. Looked up from germline, CDR1 is MGHDK and CDR2 is SYGVNS. The V end lost 4 bases, the J end lost 2 bases, and 2 bases lay between the germline ends. This CDR3 is 11 amino acids long. The CDR3 reads CASSVQETQYF. The CDR3 DNA reads as TGTGCCAGCAGTGTTCAAGAGACCCAGTACTTC. Variable domain in full (rest from reference TRBV25-1 and TRBJ2-5): EADIYQTPRYLVIGTGKKITLECSQTMGHDKMYWYQQDPGMELHLIHYSYGVNSTEKGDLSSESTVSRIRTEHFPLTLESARPSHTSQYLCASSVQETQYFGPGTRLLVL.